This TCR beta chain was captured in a study of blood T cell repertoires in COVID-19. Overall study: Researchers got acute and convalescent COVID-19 samples from the United States, Italy and Spain. Sample material is recorded as cDNA or gDNA derived from T cells, B-cell-depleted T cells, or PBMCs.

There are 15 residues in the CDR3. Trimming stripped 0 bases from V and 4 bases from J, with 13 bases between. Germline V gene sequence: CDR1 SGHDT, CDR2 YYEEEE. As originally analysed: The authors estimated nucleated cell counts from reference gene primer amplification. Measured with immunoSEQ multiplex PCR; TCRdb has only the in-frame clones, and not every one. That table furnishes V, J and clone size, whereas the DNA furnished D and trimming. This sample yields approximately 54,000 clones, of which roughly 86% are seen a single time; roughly 14% belongs to the top ten. This chain connects TRBV5-6 to TRBJ1-2; D might be TRBD1 (6 bases). Sequenced sample: peripheral blood. The TCR was taken from a human donor in a cohort sampled during active COVID-19. The CDR3 sequence is CASSLGRGAGYGYTF. For the CDR3, the DNA is TGTGCCAGCAGCTTGGGCAGGGGCGCAGGCTATGGCTACACCTTC.